The 25 T cell receptor beta chains presented below share a single source sample, sequenced in a study of blood T cell repertoires in COVID-19. The data were produced by immunoSEQ multiplex PCR, yet TCRdb's version contains in-frame clones alone and is incomplete. Of around 64,000 clones in the sample, approximately 84% were seen once. Material for sequencing was peripheral blood. The source of these receptors is a man in his forties or fifties with active COVID-19.

This clone appeared a single time. This chain links TRBV5-1 with TRBJ2-7; maybe TRBD1 (5 bases). CDR1 and CDR2 (germline): SGHRS, YFSETQ. This CDR3 spans 14 amino acids. The V end lost 0 bases, the J end lost 4 bases, and 11 bases lay between the germline ends. The CDR3 sequence is CASSLEGVGYEQYF. In DNA, the CDR3 is TGCGCCAGCAGCTTGGAAGGGGTTGGGTACGAGCAGTACTTC.

This chain links TRBV6-5 with TRBJ1-1, with 7 bases aligning to TRBD1. Germline V lookup: CDR1 MNHEY, CDR2 SVGAGI. CDR3 length: 15 amino acids. Losses at the gene ends were 1 base for V and 6 bases for J; bases not matched to a gene: 8. CDR3 in DNA: TGTGCCAGCAGTTACTTCTCAAGGGGGCCTTCTGAAGCTTTCTTT. Translated: CASSYFSRGPSEAFF.

The rearrangement uses TRBV5-1 and TRBJ2-5; TRBD1 matches 8 bases. CDR3 length: 15 amino acids. The junction had 5 bases not matched to a gene; V was cut back by 0 bases and J by 4 bases. Germline CDR1 SGHRS, CDR2 YFSETQ. The CDR3 protein is CASSLDRGTRETQYF. CDR3 coding DNA: TGCGCCAGCAGCTTGGACAGGGGGACACGAGAGACCCAGTACTTC.

The CDR3 DNA is TGTGCCAGCTCACCTATCACAGGGGGAGGGACTGAAGCTTTCTTT. This translates into CASSPITGGGTEAFF. The chain combines TRBV18 with TRBJ1-1; TRBD1 aligns across 8 bases. Per germline, CDR1 KGHSH and CDR2 LQKENI. After removal of 3 bases from V and 5 bases from J, the junction contained 8 bases not matched to a gene. CDR3 length equals 15 residues.

The genes are TRBV6-2 or TRBV6-3 and TRBJ1-6, with TRBD1 identical over 9 bases. Unmatched junction bases numbered 9, after V lost 5 bases and J lost 7 bases. Germline-derived CDR1 and CDR2 are MNHEY and SVGEGT. The CDR3 covers 16 residues. CDR3 loop: CASSRLDRGLNSPLHF. CDR3 DNA: TGTGCCAGCAGTCGCCTGGACAGGGGCCTGAATTCACCCCTCCACTTT.

The CDR3 DNA is TGTGCCAGCACCTCCCGTCCGAGGTTCGCGCAGTACTTC. It codes for CASTSRPRFAQYF. V gene TRBV28 combines with J gene TRBJ2-7, with D unresolved. Trimming removed 7 bases at V and 9 bases at J, with 19 bases between. The CDR3 is made up of 13 amino acids. From germline, CDR1 is MDHEN and CDR2 SYDVKM.

The chain is built from TRBV18 and TRBJ2-7; 9 positions agree with TRBD1. This CDR3 has 14 residues. With V trimmed by 6 bases and J by 1 base, 4 bases remained unmatched. Germline values: CDR1 KGHSH, CDR2 LQKENI. The CDR3 reads CASSPGTGSYEQYF. CDR3 nucleotide sequence: TGTGCCAGCTCTCCCGGGACAGGGTCCTACGAGCAGTACTTC. Using reference TRBV18 and TRBJ2-7 for the parts outside the CDR3, the full variable domain is NAGVMQNPRHLVRRRGQEARLRCSPMKGHSHVYWYRQLPEEGLKFMVYLQKENIIDESGMPKERFSAEFPKEGPSILRIQQVVRGDSAAYFCASSPGTGSYEQYFGPGTRLTVT.

Only a few counts were recorded for this clone. This rearrangement joins TRBV2 to TRBJ1-6; TRBD1 matches 8 bases. The junction had 3 bases not matched to a gene; V was cut back by 4 bases and J by 10 bases. In germline, CDR1 is SNHLY, CDR2 FYNNEI. The CDR3 is made up of 13 amino acids. Written as DNA, the CDR3 is TGTGCCAGCAGTGGACAGGGGAACTCACCCCTCCACTTT. This gives the protein CASSGQGNSPLHF.

V and J are TRBV12-3 or TRBV12-4 and TRBJ2-3; TRBD1 might be the D (5 bases). The CDR3 has 12 amino acids. The germline V and J ends were trimmed by 6 bases and 5 bases, with 9 bases remaining between them. CDR3 DNA sequence: TGTGCCAGCAGGGGGCCCCGAGATACGCAGTATTTT. The encoded protein is CASRGPRDTQYF.

The chain combines TRBV5-4 with TRBJ1-4; 8 nucleotides match TRBD1. J gave up 4 bases and V 4 bases, and 3 bases lay outside the gene matches. This CDR3 comprises 14 residues. Germline CDR1 is SGHNT and CDR2 is YYREEE (reference sequence). The CDR3 bases are TGTGCCAGCAGCACCGGACAGGGTAATGAAAAACTGTTTTTT. This gives the protein CASSTGQGNEKLFF.

The chain recombines TRBV12-3 or TRBV12-4 with TRBJ1-6; D not resolved. The V end lost 0 bases, the J end lost 9 bases, and 6 bases lay between the germline ends. The CDR3 is 13 residues long. CDR3 DNA sequence: TGTGCCAGCAGTTTAGCGCCGGGTTCACCCCTCCACTTT. Its protein product is CASSLAPGSPLHF.

This clone has more than one count but fewer than ten. The chain recombines TRBV6-5 with TRBJ1-4; D gene ambiguous. V was shortened by 7 bases and J by 3 bases, with 9 bases between the two germline ends. This CDR3 is built from 13 residues. CDR1 is MNHEY, CDR2 SVGAGI, per germline. The CDR3 sequence: CASTGYSNEKLFF. The CDR3 DNA is TGTGCCAGCACGGGGTACTCTAATGAAAAACTGTTTTTT.

The table lists this clone with a few counts. The chain has TRBV3-1 (or the pseudogene TRBV3-2) and TRBJ2-5; 7 bases map to TRBD2. J was trimmed by 5 bases and V by 1 base; bases with no gene match: 7. CDR1 and CDR2 from the germline V gene are LGHDT and YNNKEL (reference sequence). CDR3 length equals 15 residues. The CDR3 spells CASSQVAGEGETQYF. The CDR3 DNA reads as TGTGCCAGCAGCCAAGTTGCCGGGGAGGGGGAGACCCAGTACTTC.

This chain connects TRBV25-1 to TRBJ2-5, with TRBD1 identical over 9 bases. The ends lost 4 bases at V and 1 base at J; junction bases unmatched: 7. CDR3 length: 16 residues. Germline CDR1 MGHDK, CDR2 SYGVNS. DNA of the CDR3: TGTGCCAGCAGTGGGCGTCCGGGACAGGGCCAAGAGACCCAGTACTTC. Its translation is CASSGRPGQGQETQYF.

This clone was detected once. This rearrangement joins TRBV12-3 or TRBV12-4 to TRBJ2-5; no reliable D call. Trimming stripped 1 base from V and 0 bases from J, with 3 bases between. The CDR3 sequence is 13 residues long. Written as DNA, the CDR3 is TGTGCCAGCAGTTTAGGAGACCAAGAGACCCAGTACTTC. This gives the protein CASSLGDQETQYF.

This chain joins TRBV9 and TRBJ2-7; D remains ambiguous. V was shortened by 4 bases and J by 2 bases, with 19 bases between the two germline ends. CDR3 length: 16 residues. CDR1 and CDR2 (germline): SGDLS, YYNGEE. Here the CDR3 reads CASSPIRRGEAYEQYF. DNA of the CDR3: TGTGCCAGCAGCCCTATTAGGCGCGGAGAGGCCTACGAGCAGTACTTC.

This clone was seen just once. CDR3 in amino acids: CASSLIGNQPQHF. The CDR3 DNA reads TGTGCCAGCAGTTTAATCGGCAATCAGCCCCAGCATTTT. The genes are TRBV28 and TRBJ1-5; D remains unclear. From germline, CDR1 is MDHEN and CDR2 SYDVKM. Trimming shortened V by 2 bases and J by 2 bases, and 4 bases separated the two germline ends. The length of the CDR3 is 13 residues.

This chain links TRBV6-5 with TRBJ2-5, with 10 bases aligning to TRBD2. The CDR3 has 15 amino acids. The ends lost 6 bases at V and 3 bases at J; junction bases unmatched: 7. Germline V gives CDR1 MNHEY, CDR2 SVGAGI. DNA of the CDR3: TGTGCCAGCAGCCGGGGACTAGCGTCCAAAGAGACCCAGTACTTC. Its protein product is CASSRGLASKETQYF.

V gene TRBV16 combines with J gene TRBJ1-4; TRBD1 matches 7 bases. J gave up 4 bases and V 2 bases, and 10 bases lay outside the gene matches. Germline values: CDR1 KGHSY, CDR2 FQNENV. The CDR3 is 17 residues long. CDR3 nucleotide sequence: TGTGCCAGCAGCCAAGCGAGGGGGCTGCGATATAATGAAAAACTGTTTTTT. This codes for CASSQARGLRYNEKLFF.

The chain is built from TRBV6-7 and TRBJ2-5, with a possible D match to TRBD1 (5 bases). TRBV6-7 counts as an open reading frame of uncertain function. Trimming took off 4 bases at V and 1 base at J, with 22 bases between the two ends. The CDR3 has 18 amino acids. The CDR3 DNA follows: TGTGCCAGCAGTTTGCATACCTCGGGCAGGGCACTCCAAGAGACCCAGTACTTC. Translating it yields CASSLHTSGRALQETQYF.

The table lists this clone with a few counts. The rearrangement uses TRBV30 and TRBJ2-7; D gene unclear. The CDR3 loop spans 11 amino acids. The V and J ends lost 1 base and 3 bases respectively, with 4 bases between them. Germline V gives CDR1 GTSNPN, CDR2 SVGIG (reference sequence). The CDR3 nucleotides read TGTGCCTGGAGTGACAGCTACGAGCAGTACTTC. This sequence encodes CAWSDSYEQYF.

V usage is TRBV7-9 and J usage is TRBJ2-3; 10 nucleotides agree with TRBD1. V lost 5 bases, J lost 7 bases, and 12 bases stayed unmatched. Per the germline V gene, CDR1 is SEHNR and CDR2 is FQNEAQ (reference sequence). This CDR3 region has 16 residues. CDR3 loop: CASSRRSGQGRNTQYF. The CDR3 DNA reads TGTGCCAGCAGCCGGCGTTCGGGACAGGGGCGCAATACGCAGTATTTT.

This clone appeared a single time. V and J are TRBV7-3 and TRBJ2-1, with TRBD1 identical over 9 bases. CDR3 length: 15 amino acids. Germline CDR1 and CDR2: SGHTA and FQGTGA. The J segment lost 4 bases and the V segment lost 6 bases, leaving 7 bases of the junction unmatched. The CDR3 sequence: CASSEGQGWYNEQFF. The DNA for the CDR3 is TGTGCCAGCAGTGAAGGACAGGGGTGGTACAATGAGCAGTTCTTC.

The V call is TRBV5-1, the J call TRBJ2-5; perhaps TRBD2 as D (7 bases). Deletions cut 5 bases from V and 1 base from J, with 12 bases between. CDR3 length: 14 amino acids. CDR1 is SGHRS, CDR2 YFSETQ, per germline. CDR3 in amino acids: CASSYGGPQETQYF. The CDR3 DNA is TGCGCCAGCAGTTACGGGGGGCCCCAAGAGACCCAGTACTTC. Looking up the rest from reference TRBV5-1 and TRBJ2-5 gives the full variable domain: KAGVTQTPRYLIKTRGQQVTLSCSPISGHRSVSWYQQTPGQGLQFLFEYFSETQRNKGNFPGRFSGRQFSNSRSEMNVSTLELGDSALYLCASSYGGPQETQYFGPGTRLLVL.

This rearrangement joins TRBV6-5 to TRBJ1-4, with D perhaps matching TRBD1 (5 bases). This CDR3 comprises 13 residues. V dropped 2 bases and J dropped 8 bases, with 9 bases sitting between them. Germline values: CDR1 MNHEY, CDR2 SVGAGI. CDR3 DNA: TGTGCCAGCAGTTACGACGGGGGGGAAAAACTGTTTTTT. Amino acids: CASSYDGGEKLFF.